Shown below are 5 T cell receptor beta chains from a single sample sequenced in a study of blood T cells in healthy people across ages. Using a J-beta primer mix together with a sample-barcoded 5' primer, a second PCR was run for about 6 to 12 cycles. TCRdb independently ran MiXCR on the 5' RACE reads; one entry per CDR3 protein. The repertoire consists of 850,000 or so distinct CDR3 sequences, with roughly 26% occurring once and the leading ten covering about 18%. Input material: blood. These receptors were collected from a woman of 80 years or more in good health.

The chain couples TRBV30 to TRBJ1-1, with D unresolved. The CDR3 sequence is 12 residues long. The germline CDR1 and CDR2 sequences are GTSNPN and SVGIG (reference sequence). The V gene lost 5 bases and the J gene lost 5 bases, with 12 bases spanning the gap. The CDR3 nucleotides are TGTGCCTGGTTAGTTCGTCGGACTGAAGCTTTCTTT. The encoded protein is CAWLVRRTEAFF.

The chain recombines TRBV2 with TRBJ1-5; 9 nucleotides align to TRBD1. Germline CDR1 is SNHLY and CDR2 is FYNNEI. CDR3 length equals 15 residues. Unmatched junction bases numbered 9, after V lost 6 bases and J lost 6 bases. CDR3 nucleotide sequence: TGTGCCAGCAGACAGACAGGGGGTTTCAGTCAGCCCCAGCATTTT. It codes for CASRQTGGFSQPQHF. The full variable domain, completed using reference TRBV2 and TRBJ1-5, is EPEVTQTPSHQVTQMGQEVILRCVPISNHLYFYWYRQILGQKVEFLVSFYNNEISEKSEIFDDQFSVERPDGSNFTLKIRSTKLEDSAMYFCASRQTGGFSQPQHFGDGTRLSIL.

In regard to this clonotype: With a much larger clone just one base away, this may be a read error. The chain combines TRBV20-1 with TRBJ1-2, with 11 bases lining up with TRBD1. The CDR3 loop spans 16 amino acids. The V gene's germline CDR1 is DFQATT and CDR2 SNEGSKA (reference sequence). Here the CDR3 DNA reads TGCAGTGCTAGTGCCGGGACAGGGGGTGGTGGCTATGTCTACACCTTC. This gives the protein CSASAGTGGGGYVYTF.

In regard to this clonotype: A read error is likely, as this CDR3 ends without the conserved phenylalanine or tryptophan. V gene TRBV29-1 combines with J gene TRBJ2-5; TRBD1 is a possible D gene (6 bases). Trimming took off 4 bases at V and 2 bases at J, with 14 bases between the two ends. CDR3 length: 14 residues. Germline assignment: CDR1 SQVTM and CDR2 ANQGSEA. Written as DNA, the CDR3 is TGCAGCGTTGGCCACGGGACACTTCAAGAGACCCAGTACTGC. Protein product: CSVGHGTLQETQYC.

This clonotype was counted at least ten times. DNA for the CDR3: TGTGCCAGCAGTTACTCGAGGGACATCAACTATGGCTACACCTTC. Its protein is CASSYSRDINYGYTF. The chain uses TRBV6-5 and TRBJ1-2; a possible D gene is TRBD1 (6 bases). V was clipped by 0 bases and J by 2 bases, with 10 bases between them. CDR1 is MNHEY and CDR2 is SVGAGI in the germline V gene. The CDR3 covers 15 residues.